The clone carrying this T cell receptor (beta chain) was seen a handful of times. What it recognizes is unknown. V shed 5 bases and J shed 2 bases, with 13 bases lying between them. The length of the CDR3 is 14 residues. The germline gives CDR1 SGHNT, CDR2 YENEEA. This sample was taken from a study of cytomegalovirus exposure and HLA in healthy donors. Study conclusions and caveats: The majority of TCR sequences were rare, yet some public TCRs appeared in many donors. Sequencing depth across donors, presence/absence analyses assumed, was roughly uniform.

Primers for the PCR totalled 60 Vbeta and 13 Jbeta. TCRdb keeps only in-frame clones here, not all; method: immunoSEQ multiplex PCR. Of about 160,000 clones in the sample, 80% to 90% are singletons; the top ten hold 7%. V gene TRBV11-3 combines with J gene TRBJ2-7; a weak D match, TRBD1 (5 bases). Source material: PBMCs. The source of this sequence is a woman in her 30s in good health and CMV-seropositive. This chain's CDR3 is CASSPPGAPYEQYF. The CDR3 DNA sequence: TGTGCCAGCAGCCCGCCTGGGGCACCCTACGAGCAGTACTTC.